One sample yielded the 15 T cell receptor beta chains listed below, sequenced in a study of T-cell memory formation after mild COVID-19. TCRdb re-derived calls from the 5' RACE reads in MiXCR, one entry per CDR3 protein. The table shows 70,000 to 100,000 distinct CDR3 sequences, with roughly 16% occurring only once. Sequencing used PBMCs or a T cell subset sorted from them (not recorded which). The receptors were sampled from a man younger than 30 who had mild COVID-19 (a few samples of this study predate the infection). Cell type and time point are not known.

The rearrangement links TRBV4-3 to TRBJ1-2; perhaps TRBD1 as D (5 bases). The germline V gene has CDR1 LGHNA and CDR2 YSLEER. Trimming took off 0 bases at V and 2 bases at J, with 7 bases between the two ends. This CDR3 contains 14 residues. The CDR3 region has the DNA TGCGCCAGCAGCCAAGAAGACAGCAACTATGGCTACACCTTC. Residues: CASSQEDSNYGYTF.

This chain joins TRBV20-1 and TRBJ2-1, with 10 bases that match TRBD2. Germline V gene data show CDR1 as DFQATT and CDR2 as SNEGSKA (reference sequence). Trimming took 0 bases from V and 7 from J; bases not matched to a gene: 3. This CDR3 is 14 amino acids long. The CDR3 sequence: CSARESGRGNEQFF. CDR3 in DNA: TGCAGTGCTAGAGAAAGCGGGAGGGGAAATGAGCAGTTCTTC.

This chain's CDR3 is CASSPGLTDTQYF. The CDR3 coding sequence is TGTGCCAGCAGCCCAGGTCTGACAGATACGCAGTATTTT. The chain links TRBV7-9 to TRBJ2-3; the D is unclear. From germline, CDR1 is SEHNR and CDR2 FQNEAQ (reference sequence). V lost 5 bases and J 3 bases, leaving 9 bases between the germline ends. The CDR3 is 13 amino acids. The entire variable domain, with the rest obtained from reference TRBV7-9 and TRBJ2-3, is as follows: DTGVSQNPRHKITKRGQNVTFRCDPISEHNRLYWYRQTLGQGPEFLTYFQNEAQLEKSRLLSDRFSAERPKGSFSTLEIQRTEQGDSAMYLCASSPGLTDTQYFGPGTRLTVL.

The chain employs TRBV7-2 and TRBJ2-7; 8 positions match TRBD1. This CDR3 is 15 amino acids long. V shed 5 bases, J shed 3 bases, and the junction held 9 bases outside the gene matches. From germline, CDR1 is SGHTA and CDR2 FQGNSA. CDR3 loop: CASSPPGTGYYEQYV. The DNA for the CDR3 is TGTGCCAGCAGCCCACCCGGGACAGGATACTACGAGCAGTACGTC.

V usage is TRBV11-2 and J usage is TRBJ2-5; D ambiguous. Germline loops: CDR1 SGHAT, CDR2 FQNNGV. V gave up 1 base and J gave up 0 bases, with 9 bases separating them. The CDR3 is 15 residues long. The CDR3 region is CASSLGGMYQETQYF. CDR3 DNA sequence: TGTGCCAGCAGCTTAGGAGGAATGTACCAAGAGACCCAGTACTTC.

This clonotype was seen ten or more times. The CDR3 nucleotides are TGTGCCAGCAGCTTTATTGGGCAGGGTGGATCTGAAGCTTTCTTT. Translated, it gives CASSFIGQGGSEAFF. The rearrangement uses TRBV7-6 and TRBJ1-1, with D maybe TRBD1 (5 bases). The CDR3 length is 15 residues. The V and J ends lost 3 bases and 6 bases respectively, with 17 bases between them. The germline CDR1 and CDR2 sequences are SGHVS and FNYEAQ.

Only a few counts were recorded for this clonotype. This chain joins TRBV12-3 or TRBV12-4 and TRBJ2-5, with 7 bases aligning to TRBD2. J gave up 4 bases and V 7 bases, and 9 bases lay outside the gene matches. The CDR3 covers 14 residues. The CDR3 DNA is TGTGCCAGCACGGAGGGCGGACTAGGAGAGACCCAGTACTTC. It encodes CASTEGGLGETQYF.

There are a few counts of this clonotype. The V gene is TRBV7-2, the J gene TRBJ2-7; possibly TRBD1 for D (5 bases). Germline lookup yields CDR1 SGHTA and CDR2 FQGNSA. The CDR3 runs 13 residues. The V end lost 5 bases, the J end lost 2 bases, and 10 bases lay between the germline ends. The CDR3 reads CASSLGHTYEQYV. The CDR3 DNA follows: TGTGCCAGCAGCCTCGGACATACCTACGAGCAGTACGTC.

This clonotype was detected ten times or more. V gene TRBV15 combines with J gene TRBJ1-1, with D possibly matching TRBD1 (5 bases). Trimming took 5 bases from V and 5 from J, leaving 15 bases between them. The CDR3 extends over 14 amino acids. CDR1 and CDR2 (germline): LNHNV, YYDKDF (reference sequence). In nucleotides, the CDR3 is TGTGCCACCAGCGGGACGGGGCCAGGGACTGAAGCTTTCTTT. Protein: CATSGTGPGTEAFF. Looking up the rest from reference TRBV15 and TRBJ1-1 gives the full variable domain: DAMVIQNPRYQVTQFGKPVTLSCSQTLNHNVMYWYQQKSSQAPKLLFHYYDKDFNNEADTPDNFQSRRPNTSFCFLDIRSPGLGDTAMYLCATSGTGPGTEAFFGQGTRLTVV.

The genes are TRBV24-1 and TRBJ2-1, with 10 bases aligning to TRBD1. The CDR3 loop spans 15 amino acids. The germline V gene has CDR1 KGHDR and CDR2 SFDVKD. J was trimmed by 9 bases and V by 5 bases; bases with no gene match: 9. The CDR3 region is CATSAGDRGHGEQFF. As DNA, the CDR3 is TGTGCCACCAGTGCCGGGGACAGGGGTCATGGTGAGCAGTTCTTC.

The J gene is TRBJ2-1, the V gene TRBV21-1; TRBD2 reflects the table's D call only, with no check against the DNA. TRBV21-1 has pseudogene status. This CDR3 comprises 15 residues. The CDR3 protein is CASSTGLAGFNEQFF. CDR3 sequence (DNA): TGTGCCAGCAGCACGGGACTAGCGGGTTTCAATGAGCAGTTCTTC.

This clonotype has only a few counts. The genes are TRBV4-2 and TRBJ2-1; the D is unclear. CDR3 length: 12 residues. Trimming took 1 base from V and 7 from J, leaving 5 bases between them. Germline values: CDR1 LGHNA, CDR2 YNFKEQ. CDR3 loop: CASSQGINEQFF. The CDR3 coding sequence is TGTGCCAGCAGCCAAGGGATAAATGAGCAGTTCTTC.

This clonotype was observed at least ten times. This chain connects TRBV4-3 to TRBJ2-7; D may be TRBD1 (5 bases). From germline, CDR1 is LGHNA and CDR2 YSLEER. V was shortened by 0 bases and J by 3 bases, with 6 bases between the two germline ends. This CDR3 spans 13 amino acids. The CDR3 bases are TGCGCCAGCAGCCAAGATCAGGGCTACGAGCAGTACGTC. Translated, it gives CASSQDQGYEQYV.

The genes are TRBV12-3 or TRBV12-4 and TRBJ1-2; D gene ambiguous. Trimming removed 3 bases at V and 5 bases at J, with 25 bases between. CDR3 length: 18 residues. As DNA, the CDR3 is TGTGCCAGCAGTTTGATCCCTCCCAGCGACGGAATAACTTATGGCTACACCTTC. This encodes CASSLIPPSDGITYGYTF.

This rearrangement joins TRBV4-2 to TRBJ1-1; possible D gene TRBD1, 6 bases. Germline V gene data show CDR1 as LGHNA and CDR2 as YNFKEQ. Trimming removed 3 bases at V and 2 bases at J, with 13 bases between. CDR3 length equals 15 residues. This chain's CDR3 is CASSQVSRGNTEAFF. CDR3 coding DNA: TGTGCCAGCAGCCAGGTCAGCAGGGGAAACACTGAAGCTTTCTTT.